This TCR beta chain is from a study of long-term antiretroviral therapy in people with HIV (dated by TCRdb to between 2020 and 2023). With regard to the full study: The earliest samples were collected roughly a decade before the 2015 WHO recommendation for immediate ART, at a time when ART was usually postponed until CD4 counts fell. This retrospective serial study examined whether starting ART and sustained HIV suppression were associated with changes in the composition and diversity of the TRB repertoire in peripheral blood. A total of about 200 cryopreserved PBMC samples were contributed to the cohort by 30 adults with confirmed HIV infection, with samples collected serially over a mean of roughly six years (range 1-12). About 40% of the 30 participants with HIV were female. No cross-contamination during QIAcube processing was shown when test extractions of a monoclonal T-cell line were performed alongside 30 to 40 polyclonal samples.

Participants were included only if at least one PBMC sample before ART initiation and at least two post-ART samples were available. Every participant with HIV received treatment in the United States of America. Before DNA extraction, cryopreserved samples of about 0.95-10 million PBMC were thawed and then washed. At the time of the earliest PBMC sample, participants with HIV were aged between roughly 20 and 60 years. PBMC samples from each participant spanned 1-4 timepoints before ART initiation and 2-8 timepoints after ART initiation, with a median of 7 samples. Serial HIV viral load, CD4+ T-cell count, ART history and demographic data were obtained for every participant. A Qiagen kit on a QIAcube was used to extract genomic DNA from unsorted PBMC, with samples processed in batches of 12. General conclusions and limits of the study: The repertoire was dominated across all time points by expanded TRB clones identified before ART initiation, although this dominance was seen to fluctuate and to decrease in many PLHIV after ART. Inferences about post-ART repertoire changes were limited because no data were available on ART adherence, viral resistance or therapy changes. Starting ART was linked to a significant rise in TRB diversity, yet even with long-term ART the diversity remained significantly lower than in transplant donor controls. Owing to limited PBMC availability, only the TCR beta chain was sequenced, without alpha chain pairing. The samples were dated from about 2003 to 2018, and the ART regimens that were used may be less effective than current ART regimens. Compared with controls, HIV repertoires had narrower CDR3 length ranges, and the network structure pointed to an antigen-experienced repertoire that shifted only slightly toward naive after ART. Because pre-ART samples had limited cell numbers, unsorted PBMC were profiled rather than sorted CD4+ and CD8+ T cells.

The immunoSEQ hsTCRB v3.0 assay was used at survey level resolution to sequence the TRB variable region. The targeted TRB sequencing depth was about 40,000-55,000 T-cell genomes per sample. Pooled TRB libraries were sequenced on an Illumina MiSeq with a v3 150-cycle kit. On the authors' methods: Repertoire analysis was run in R within a reproducible Nextflow workflow that covered QC, data transformation and analysis. Custom analyses were implemented in LymphoSeq2, an R package for AIRR-Seq data exploration. A few samples that yielded fewer than 5000 total TRB sequences were excluded, so that more than 150 HIV repertoires were analyzed. Among the 200 or so HIV repertoires that were kept, 59 were collected before ART initiation and 120 to 140 were collected after ART initiation. Repertoires were downsampled to 5000 TRB nucleotide sequences, and summary statistics were averaged over 100 downsampling iterations. TRB sequences were retained for analysis only if CDR3 regions of at least seven amino acids were present. Two measures captured diversity: a Shannon entropy-derived clonality score and the Gini coefficient. In the repertoire networks, any two of the top 5000 CDR3 amino acid sequences were linked whenever the two sequences differed by an edit distance of one. GLIPH2 predicted antigen specificity groups and MHC restriction for TRB CDR3 amino acid sequences. Known CMV, EBV, HIV or tissue antigen associations were flagged by matching CDR3 amino acid sequences against VDJdb and McPAS-TCR. Pre-ART, post-ART and control groups were compared with Wilcoxon signed-rank tests and Holm-Bonferroni correction. TCRdb took this table from immuneACCESS and kept in-frame rearrangements with V and J called. Such tables lack part of the clones; where checked against another copy, unresolved V genes explain under half of the gap, and the rest is unexplained. V and J calls plus clone size are reproduced from that table; the DNA served to infer D and trimming. Recorded for this sample are over 25,000 clones; 93% of them occurred a single time. The ten largest account for under 13% of the sample.

The CDR3 measures 14 amino acids from cysteine to phenylalanine. Only the CDR3 portion is preserved as DNA: 42 bases, with reading frame beginning at the first base. CDR1 and CDR2, looked up from the germline V gene (reference sequence), are SGHNT and YYREEE. V has 4 bases trimmed and J has 6 bases trimmed; junction bases matching no gene number 10. Comment on this clone: Its antigen is still unknown. Base qualities are not recorded, but no much larger clone differs from it by a single base.

The rearrangement combines TRBV5-4 with TRBJ2-7; TRBD1 agrees with 7 junctional bases. This sequence was found in a man aged 40-55 years with HIV. Source: unsorted PBMCs, taken 6.2 years after starting antiretroviral therapy. The nucleotide sequence reads as follows: TGTGCCAGCAGCCAGGGGGTGGCGGTCGGCGAGCAGTACTTC. It codes for CASSQGVAVGEQYF.